A selection of T cell receptor beta chains follows, all from one sample in a study of T cell repertoires in aging, cancer and after chemotherapy. TCRdb re-called the multiplex PCR reads through MiXCR, storing one row per CDR3 protein. The repertoire includes 10,000 to 15,000 distinct CDR3 sequences, around 30% of them detected once, and almost 9.5% sits in the top ten. The sequencing input was blood. These receptors were taken from a human donor with a blood cancer. The CDR3 runs from the conserved cysteine through the conserved F or W. A D gene is named only where the DNA matches it firmly. Only part of the rows carry a size: once, few, many, or a class if the clone is expanded.

j_call cdr3_length v_call clone_size d_call cdr3_aa cdr3_nt
TRBJ2-5 15 TRBV29-1 medium-sized TRBD1 CSAGRQGGRQETQYF TGCAGCGCCGGACGACAGGGGGGACGACAAGAGACCCAGTACTTC
TRBJ2-7 13 TRBV6-5 many TRBD2 CASSYREGYEQYF TGTGCCAGCAGTTACCGGGAGGGCTACGAGCAGTACTTC
TRBJ2-2 12 TRBV6-2/TRBV6-3 medium-sized - CASSGDTGELFF TGTGCCAGCTCAGGGGACACCGGGGAGCTGTTTTTT
TRBJ1-6 14 TRBV27 medium-sized - CASTSPALGSPLHF TGTGCCAGCACCTCCCCGGCCCTGGGTTCACCCCTCCACTTT
TRBJ2-5 14 TRBV19 many - CASSMPGPQETQYF TGTGCCAGTAGTATGCCAGGGCCCCAAGAGACCCAGTACTTC
TRBJ2-5 16 TRBV11-1 medium-sized TRBD1 CASSRLGTVTQETQYF TGTGCCAGCAGCCGTCTGGGGACAGTGACTCAAGAGACCCAGTACTTC
TRBJ2-7 18 TRBV4-2 - TRBD2 CASSQEGGGLHISYEQYF TGTGCCAGCAGCCAAGAGGGGGGAGGGCTTCATATCTCCTACGAGCAGTACTTC
TRBJ1-3 16 TRBV7-2 - - CASSASWVDSGNTIYF TGTGCCAGCAGCGCCTCTTGGGTGGACTCTGGAAACACCATATATTTT
TRBJ1-1 15 TRBV6-1 medium-sized - CASSATTGGNTEAFF TGTGCCAGCAGTGCGACGACAGGAGGGAACACTGAAGCTTTCTTT
TRBJ2-2 16 TRBV30 medium-sized - CAWWAVGRSRTGELFF TGTGCCTGGTGGGCAGTGGGGAGGAGTCGGACCGGGGAGCTGTTTTTT
TRBJ2-3 16 TRBV4-2 - - CASSQEWLAMGDTQYF TGTGCCAGCAGCCAAGAGTGGCTAGCCATGGGGGATACGCAGTATTTT
TRBJ1-2 12 TRBV19 many - CASSGPGGGYTF TGTGCCAGTAGTGGACCAGGCGGTGGCTACACCTTC
TRBJ1-3 14 TRBV7-6 - TRBD1 CASSSGQAGNTIYF TGTGCCAGCAGCTCGGGACAGGCTGGAAACACCATATATTTT
TRBJ2-5 16 TRBV7-2 few TRBD1 CASSALSGTGYQTQYF TGTGCCAGCAGCGCTTTATCCGGGACAGGGTATCAGACCCAGTACTTC
TRBJ2-6 16 TRBV6-2/TRBV6-3 - - CASSYGLPSGANVLTF TGTGCCAGCAGTTACGGACTGCCCTCTGGGGCCAACGTCCTGACTTTC
TRBJ2-1 17 TRBV20-1 - TRBD2 CSAPTSGGSSSYNEQFF TGCAGTGCGCCAACTAGCGGGGGCTCGAGCTCCTACAATGAGCAGTTCTTC
TRBJ2-7 17 TRBV11-1 - - CASSLTDEGTRSYEQYF TGTGCCAGCAGCCTCACGGACGAAGGGACCCGCTCCTACGAGCAGTACTTC
TRBJ2-3 17 TRBV5-1 - TRBD2 CASSVDASGGYTDTQYF TGCGCCAGCAGCGTAGACGCTAGCGGGGGATACACAGATACGCAGTATTTT
TRBJ1-6 19 TRBV6-5 many TRBD1 CASSPDRGYPTSYNSPLHF TGTGCCAGCAGTCCTGACAGGGGGTATCCGACCTCCTATAATTCACCCCTCCACTTT
TRBJ1-5 14 TRBV20-1 - - CSARESKGNQPQHF TGCAGTGCTAGAGAGTCAAAGGGCAATCAGCCCCAGCATTTT
TRBJ1-1 13 TRBV29-1 medium-sized - CSVSRDVGTEAFF TGCAGCGTTAGCAGGGATGTGGGCACTGAAGCTTTCTTT
TRBJ1-2 15 TRBV4-3 - TRBD1 CASSHHGQAGNGYTF TGCGCCAGCAGCCACCACGGACAGGCGGGCAATGGCTACACCTTC
TRBJ2-3 16 TRBV4-2 once - CASSQEAATNTDTQYF TGTGCCAGCAGCCAAGAAGCTGCGACTAACACAGATACGCAGTATTTT
TRBJ2-3 16 TRBV13 few TRBD2 CASGQHSGGLTDTQYF TGTGCCAGCGGTCAACATAGCGGGGGGCTCACAGATACGCAGTATTTT
TRBJ1-5 16 TRBV7-2 - - CASSLFYGQRNQPQHF TGTGCCAGCAGCTTATTCTACGGACAGCGCAATCAGCCCCAGCATTTT
TRBJ1-1 14 TRBV6-1 - - CASESGMWGTEAFF TGTGCCAGCGAGTCCGGGATGTGGGGCACTGAAGCTTTCTTT
TRBJ1-1 16 TRBV7-6 - TRBD1 CASSLVRDRGGTEAFF TGTGCCAGCAGCTTAGTCCGGGACAGGGGTGGTACTGAAGCTTTCTTT
TRBJ2-3 16 TRBV21-1 - - CASSKADRNHTDTQYF TGTGCCAGCAGCAAAGCGGACAGGAATCACACAGATACGCAGTATTTT
TRBJ2-6 16 TRBV4-3 few TRBD2 CASSQEGLAGANVLTF TGCGCCAGCAGCCAAGAAGGGCTAGCGGGAGCCAACGTCCTGACTTTC
TRBJ2-7 13 TRBV19 many TRBD2 CASSLLADYEQYF TGTGCCAGTAGTCTCCTAGCGGACTACGAGCAGTACTTC
TRBJ2-5 15 TRBV10-3 - - CAISESWGNQETQYF TGTGCCATCAGTGAGTCGTGGGGGAACCAAGAGACCCAGTACTTC
TRBJ2-5 11 TRBV30 medium-sized - CAWSVIETQYF TGTGCCTGGAGTGTAATAGAGACCCAGTACTTC
TRBJ1-2 14 TRBV7-9 - TRBD1 CASSSGTELYGYTF TGTGCCAGCAGCTCAGGGACAGAGCTCTATGGCTACACCTTC
TRBJ2-3 16 TRBV13 once - CASSIGHGARADTQYF TGTGCCAGCAGCATAGGACATGGGGCGAGGGCAGATACGCAGTATTTT
TRBJ2-1 13 TRBV10-1 - - CASSESNYNEQFF TGCGCCAGCAGTGAGTCGAACTACAATGAGCAGTTCTTC
TRBJ2-1 14 TRBV20-1 few TRBD2 CSLAGVISYNEQFF TGCAGCCTAGCGGGGGTAATATCCTACAATGAGCAGTTCTTC
TRBJ2-2 14 TRBV6-4 medium-sized TRBD2 CASSPGTTTGELFF TGTGCCAGCAGTCCCGGGACTACAACCGGGGAGCTGTTTTTT
TRBJ2-7 12 TRBV7-6 - - CARSSLRHEQYF TGTGCCAGAAGCTCCCTCCGCCACGAGCAGTACTTC
TRBJ1-2 14 TRBV6-5 few TRBD1 CASSQGQEDYGYTF TGTGCCAGCAGTCAGGGACAGGAGGACTATGGCTACACCTTC
TRBJ2-7 11 TRBV6-2/TRBV6-3 medium-sized - CASSRTGEQYF TGTGCCAGCAGCCGGACGGGCGAGCAGTACTTC